According to its frequency, the clone carrying this T cell receptor beta chain is medium-sized. Its antigen is not identified. This sample was included in a study of CXCR3-negative and CXCR3-positive naive CD8 T cells. Study-level results: Memory CD8+ cells showed much lower diversity, while both naive subsets displayed comparably high diversity.

Each CD8+ T cell subset was flow-sorted in triplicate. Every sort contained 300,000 cells. The TRB cDNA libraries were prepared by 5' RACE with UMI labels. Using the 5' RACE reads, TCRdb records one entry per CDR3 protein without DNA. The table lists 38,000 or so distinct CDR3 sequences. The clonotype originates from a human donor in good health. Some clones in this sample may be carry-over from other donors' samples. The source material was memory CD8+ T cells from blood.

CDR3 sequence reads: CASSSTGGGFGGELFF. This sequence joins TRBV11-2 and TRBJ2-2; the D gene TCRdb calls, TRBD2, cannot be checked with no DNA. Germline V CDR1 and CDR2: SGHAT, FQNNGV. CDR3 size: 16 residues.